Listed below are T cell receptor beta chains from one sample, sequenced in a study of blood T cell repertoires in COVID-19. TCRdb's table, derived via immunoSEQ multiplex PCR, lists solely in-frame clones and lacks some. The sample yields about 42,000 clones, 80% to 90% seen once. The sequencing input was peripheral blood. These receptors all stem from a human donor in a cohort sampled during active COVID-19. CDR3s include the opening cysteine and the closing phenylalanine or tryptophan. D genes are given only for firm matches. Clone size is stated in some rows and not others, as once, few, many or a class when expanded.

clone size,V gene,D gene,J gene,CDR3 DNA,CDR3 protein
few,TRBV7-2,NA,TRBJ2-1,TGTGCCAGCAGCGTGAGTGGGGAGGCCTACAATGAGCAGTTCTTC,CASSVSGEAYNEQFF
NA,TRBV18,TRBD2,TRBJ2-2,TGTGCCAGCTCACCTGTAGCGGGAGCCGCGAACACCGGGGAGCTGTTTTTT,CASSPVAGAANTGELFF
once,TRBV5-8,NA,TRBJ1-4,TGTGCCAGCACCTCCCCAGGGGCCTTGGGCGAAAAACTGTTTTTT,CASTSPGALGEKLFF
NA,TRBV4-1,TRBD1,TRBJ2-5,TGCGCCAGCAGCCAAGGGACAGGGCAAGAGACCCAGTACTTC,CASSQGTGQETQYF
once,TRBV11-2,NA,TRBJ2-3,TGTGCCAGCAGCTTAGCGGGCGGGATGGGAGATACGCAGTATTTT,CASSLAGGMGDTQYF
NA,TRBV5-1,NA,TRBJ1-1,TGCGCCAGCAGGGGGCAAACCAGTAACACTGAAGCTTTCTTT,CASRGQTSNTEAFF
NA,TRBV12-3/TRBV12-4,NA,TRBJ2-5,TGTGCCAGCAGTTTACAGGGGTGGACCCAGTACTTC,CASSLQGWTQYF
NA,TRBV4-1,TRBD2,TRBJ2-7,TGCGCCAGCAGCCGGGGGGGACTAGCGGGAGCTTCTGGTTACGAGCAGTACTTC,CASSRGGLAGASGYEQYF
once,TRBV4-1,TRBD1,TRBJ2-5,TGCGCCAGCAGCGCACGGGGACAGGGACCCCAAGAGACCCAGTACTTC,CASSARGQGPQETQYF
once,TRBV9,NA,TRBJ2-3,TGTGCCAGCAGCGTAGCTGGGGGGGCCACAGATACGCAGTATTTT,CASSVAGGATDTQYF
NA,TRBV27,TRBD2,TRBJ2-1,TGTGCCAGCAGGACTAGCGGGAGGGCCAATGAGCAGTTCTTC,CASRTSGRANEQFF
NA,TRBV5-1,NA,TRBJ2-5,TGCGCCAGCAGCCCTAACTGGGAGACCCAGTACTTC,CASSPNWETQYF
NA,TRBV27,TRBD1,TRBJ1-2,TGTGCCAGCAGTTTATCGGGACAGGCAAACTATGGCTACACCTTC,CASSLSGQANYGYTF
NA,TRBV9,TRBD2,TRBJ2-1,TGTGCCAGCAGCGTAGTGGGTCGGGAGGCCTACAATGAGCAGTTCTTC,CASSVVGREAYNEQFF
once,TRBV19,NA,TRBJ2-5,TGTGCCAGTAGTATGGGATGGAGGCAAGAGACCCAGTACTTC,CASSMGWRQETQYF
NA,TRBV30,NA,TRBJ1-2,TGTGCCTGGACGGGGAATGCTAACTATGGCTACACCTTC,CAWTGNANYGYTF
few,TRBV23-1,NA,TRBJ1-5,TGCGCCAGCAGTCAACCCCAAAAGACAGTACATCAGCCCCAGCATTTT,CASSQPQKTVHQPQHF
once,TRBV2,NA,TRBJ2-7,TGTGCCAGCAGATCCGGGGTGACGGTGGGAAACGAGCAGTACTTC,CASRSGVTVGNEQYF
once,TRBV28,TRBD2,TRBJ2-7,TGTGCCAGCAGCCCGGGGGGACTAAACTACGAGCAGTACTTC,CASSPGGLNYEQYF
NA,TRBV11-2,NA,TRBJ2-3,TGTGCCAGCAGCTCCCTTGGGCAGAACACAGATACGCAGTATTTT,CASSSLGQNTDTQYF
NA,TRBV7-7,NA,TRBJ2-2,TGTGCCAGCAGCCCCTCTATCGGGGGTTCCGGGGAGCTGTTTTTT,CASSPSIGGSGELFF
few,TRBV10-3,NA,TRBJ2-2,TGTGCCATCAGGACCACGGACACGCCAGGCGGGGAGCTGTTTTTT,CAIRTTDTPGGELFF
few,TRBV7-8,NA,TRBJ1-5,TGTGCCAGCAGCTTAAGCGGTAATCAGCCCCAGCATTTT,CASSLSGNQPQHF
NA,TRBV19,NA,TRBJ1-4,TGTGCCAGTAGTATATCTGGGGCGGAAAAACTGTTTTTT,CASSISGAEKLFF
NA,TRBV9,TRBD1,TRBJ2-1,TGTGCCAGTGGGACAGGGAACAATGAGCAGTTCTTC,CASGTGNNEQFF
few,TRBV4-2,TRBD2,TRBJ2-7,TGTGCCAGCAGCCGAGATTATAGCGGGAGAGATTACGAGCAGTACTTC,CASSRDYSGRDYEQYF
NA,TRBV20-1,NA,TRBJ2-6,TGCAGTGCTAGTGCCGGCAGGGTCGATGGGGCCAACGTCCTGACTTTC,CSASAGRVDGANVLTF
NA,TRBV6-4,TRBD2,TRBJ2-1,TGTGCCAGCAGTCTAGCGGGAGGGACCTACAATGAGCAGTTCTTC,CASSLAGGTYNEQFF
few,TRBV7-2,TRBD2,TRBJ2-2,TGTGCCAGCAGCTTAGCCGGGACTAGCGGGACCGGGGAGCTGTTTTTT,CASSLAGTSGTGELFF
NA,TRBV4-3,TRBD1,TRBJ1-4,TGCGCCAGCAGCCAGACAGGGGACGAAAAACTGTTTTTT,CASSQTGDEKLFF
NA,TRBV7-8,TRBD2,TRBJ2-5,TGTGCCAGCAGCTTACTAGCGGGGGCTCAAGAGACCCAGTACTTC,CASSLLAGAQETQYF
few,TRBV7-2,NA,TRBJ1-5,TGTGCCAGCAGCTCGACTGGGGGGCAGCCCCAGCATTTT,CASSSTGGQPQHF
NA,TRBV14,NA,TRBJ2-7,TGTGCCAGCAGCCGACTAGGGTACTACGAGCAGTACTTC,CASSRLGYYEQYF
once,TRBV2,TRBD2,TRBJ2-7,TGTGCCAGCAGGACTAGCGGGGGCTGGGAGCAGTACTTC,CASRTSGGWEQYF
once,TRBV7-6,TRBD2,TRBJ2-2,TGTGCCAGTGCGGGGGACTTAGCGAACACCGGGGAGCTGTTTTTT,CASAGDLANTGELFF
NA,TRBV30,TRBD1,TRBJ1-3,TGTGCCTGGAGCTCCGGGACAGTTTCTGGAAACACCATATATTTT,CAWSSGTVSGNTIYF
NA,TRBV4-1,TRBD1,TRBJ1-1,TGCGCCAGCAGCCAAGGCGGACCGGGACAGGGTACTGAAGCTTTCTTT,CASSQGGPGQGTEAFF
NA,TRBV2,TRBD2,TRBJ2-5,TGTGCCAGCAGTGGCAGACTAGCGGGAGTGGATGAGACCCAGTACTTC,CASSGRLAGVDETQYF
NA,TRBV25-1,NA,TRBJ2-7,TGTGCCAGCAGTGAATCAGTCCCCGACTTAGGCTACGAGCAGTACTTC,CASSESVPDLGYEQYF
NA,TRBV7-2,NA,TRBJ1-6,TGTGCCAGCAGCTCGACACCCGTCAGCTCCTATAATTCACCCCTCCACTTT,CASSSTPVSSYNSPLHF
NA,TRBV19,TRBD1,TRBJ2-7,TGTGCCAGTAGTATCCGACAGGGAGACTACGAGCAGTACTTC,CASSIRQGDYEQYF
NA,TRBV19,TRBD1,TRBJ2-3,TGTGCCAGTAGTATAGATTGGGGACAGGACCTGTATTTT,CASSIDWGQDLYF
NA,TRBV18,NA,TRBJ2-1,TGTGCCAGCTCACCCCTTAATGAGCAGTTCTTC,CASSPLNEQFF
NA,TRBV5-1,TRBD2,TRBJ2-5,TGCGCCAGCACCCGCCTAGCGGGGGCCGGGGAGACCCAGTACTTC,CASTRLAGAGETQYF
NA,TRBV12-1,NA,TRBJ2-1,TGTGCCAGCAGCGGGGGCAGGAACAATGAGCAGTTCTTC,CASSGGRNNEQFF
NA,TRBV5-1,TRBD1,TRBJ2-7,TGCGCCAGCAGCTTGACAGGGGGCGTTTACGAGCAGTACTTC,CASSLTGGVYEQYF
NA,TRBV24-1,NA,TRBJ2-7,TGTGCCACCAGTGATTTGCACGACGGAGGGACCTACGAGCAGTACTTC,CATSDLHDGGTYEQYF
NA,TRBV5-1,NA,TRBJ2-2,TGCGCCAGCAGCTTGGATCTTACCGGGGAGCTGTTTTTT,CASSLDLTGELFF
NA,TRBV2,NA,TRBJ2-5,TGTGCCTGCACCGGGACTCCCGAGACCCAGTACTTC,CACTGTPETQYF
few,TRBV12-5,TRBD2,TRBJ2-1,TGTGCTAGTGGTCCAAGTAGCGGGGGGCATAACAATGAGCAGTTCTTC,CASGPSSGGHNNEQFF
NA,TRBV27,TRBD1,TRBJ2-3,TGTGCCAGCAGATACCCTGACAGGGGTGGCACAGATACGCAGTATTTT,CASRYPDRGGTDTQYF
NA,TRBV27,TRBD1,TRBJ2-7,TGTGCCAGCAGTGGGAACCCCGGGACAGGGTCTCCCTGGGAGCAGTACTTC,CASSGNPGTGSPWEQYF
NA,TRBV6-5,TRBD2,TRBJ2-2,TGTGCCAGCCGGCGGGGGGGCGACACCGGGGAGCTGTTTTTT,CASRRGGDTGELFF
NA,TRBV4-1,NA,TRBJ1-1,TGCGCCAGCAGCCAAGAATTTAACAGGGTCTCGACTGAAGCTTTCTTT,CASSQEFNRVSTEAFF
NA,TRBV19,NA,TRBJ2-1,TGTGCCAGTACCCCCTTCTTGAGCTCCTACAATGAGCAGTTCTTC,CASTPFLSSYNEQFF
NA,TRBV11-2,TRBD1,TRBJ2-7,TGTGCCAGCAGCTTAGGGCGGACAGGTATCTACGAGCAGTACTTC,CASSLGRTGIYEQYF
NA,TRBV5-1,TRBD1,TRBJ1-4,TGCGCCAGCAGCTTGGTAGGGACAGGAGAAGAAAAACTGTTTTTT,CASSLVGTGEEKLFF